One T cell receptor (beta chain) is described in this entry. This specimen comes from a study of blood T cell repertoires in COVID-19. About the study: Sites in the United States, Italy and Spain provided acute and convalescent COVID-19 samples. Nucleic acid was either cDNA or gDNA, and it came from T cells, B-cell-depleted T cells, or PBMCs.

As originally analysed: Estimates of nucleated cell counts were drawn from the amplification of reference gene primers. Repertoires were generated with immunoSEQ multiplex PCR, while TCRdb's copy carries only in-frame clones and drops some. V, J and clone size are taken as reported in that table, and D and trimming were inferred from the DNA itself. Counted here are 70,000 to 75,000 clones, nearly 85% occurring once; the ten biggest clones make up less than 2%. This CDR3 comprises 15 residues. Germline CDR1 reads MDHEN; CDR2 reads SYDVKM. V was clipped by 5 bases and J by 2 bases; unmatched bases: 3.

The chain combines TRBV28 with TRBJ1-5; 10 bases align to TRBD1. Sequencing was carried out using peripheral blood. The receptor was derived from a woman aged 60-70 years with acute or convalescent COVID-19. The CDR3 nucleotides are TGTGCCAGCAGTAGAGGGACAGGGGGCAATCAGCCCCAGCATTTT. Its protein is CASSRGTGGNQPQHF.